Shown below are 27 T cell receptor beta chains from a single sample sequenced in a study of blood T cell repertoires in COVID-19. The protocol was immunoSEQ multiplex PCR, while the TCRdb copy is restricted to in-frame clones and leaves out a portion. Among 100,000 to 150,000 clones listed, roughly 88% were seen once. The specimen was peripheral blood. All receptors come from a man between 45 and 60 years old with acute or convalescent COVID-19.

The J gene is TRBJ1-1, the V gene TRBV19; a possible D gene is TRBD1 (5 bases). The germline V gene encodes CDR1 LNHDA and CDR2 SQIVND (reference sequence). Trimming removed 7 bases at V and 4 bases at J, with 16 bases between. The CDR3 consists of 14 residues. CDR3 region: CASTLVGRGTEAFF. CDR3 bases: TGTGCCAGTACCCTCGTCGGGAGGGGCACTGAAGCTTTCTTT.

The genes are TRBV2 and TRBJ2-1, with D perhaps TRBD1 (5 bases). This CDR3 has 15 amino acids. Germline CDR1 and CDR2: SNHLY and FYNNEI. Trimming shortened V by 0 bases and J by 4 bases, and 10 bases separated the two germline ends. The CDR3 loop reads CASSEAGQSYNEQFF. The DNA of the CDR3 is TGTGCCAGCAGTGAAGCGGGGCAATCTTACAATGAGCAGTTCTTC.

The rearrangement links TRBV6-5 to TRBJ2-2, with a weak D call TRBD1 (6 bases). Germline V gene lookup returns CDR1 MNHEY and CDR2 SVGAGI. The CDR3 is made up of 16 amino acids. The V gene lost 4 bases and the J gene lost 2 bases, with 14 bases spanning the gap. The CDR3 sequence is CASSSFRDTNTGELFF. Here the CDR3 DNA reads TGTGCCAGCAGTTCTTTCCGGGACACAAACACCGGGGAGCTGTTTTTT.

V usage is TRBV14 and J usage is TRBJ2-4; TRBD2 matches at 8 bases. Germline CDR1 reads SGHDN; CDR2 reads FVKESK. V lost 1 base to trimming and J lost 1 base; unmatched junction nucleotides: 12. The CDR3 contains 19 residues. As DNA, the CDR3 is TGTGCCAGCAGCCAAGTCCCCGGGAGGGCGGTCGGGGCCAAAAACATTCAGTACTTC. Translation: CASSQVPGRAVGAKNIQYF. Looking up the rest from reference TRBV14 and TRBJ2-4 gives the full variable domain: EAGVTQFPSHSVIEKGQTVTLRCDPISGHDNLYWYRRVMGKEIKFLLHFVKESKQDESGMPNNRFLAERTGGTYSTLKVQPAELEDSGVYFCASSQVPGRAVGAKNIQYFGAGTRLSVL.

The V and J genes are TRBV19 and TRBJ1-2, with a possible D match to TRBD1 (5 bases). Trimming took 2 bases from V and 2 from J, leaving 9 bases between them. The CDR3 runs to 14 residues. In germline, CDR1 is LNHDA, CDR2 SQIVND (reference sequence). Here the CDR3 reads CASSIPGGNYGYTF. The CDR3 region has the DNA TGTGCCAGTAGTATACCCGGGGGAAACTATGGCTACACCTTC. The full variable domain, rest sourced from reference TRBV19 and TRBJ1-2, is DGGITQSPKYLFRKEGQNVTLSCEQNLNHDAMYWYRQDPGQGLRLIYYSQIVNDFQKGDIAEGYSVSREKKESFPLTVTSAQKNPTAFYLCASSIPGGNYGYTFGSGTRLTVV.

The chain's CDR3 is CASSIGWGRGRDEKLFF. CDR3 DNA: TGTGCCAGTAGTATAGGTTGGGGCAGGGGGCGCGATGAAAAACTGTTTTTT. The chain uses TRBV19 and TRBJ1-4; 8 nucleotides line up with TRBD1. The CDR3 covers 17 residues. The trim removed 1 base at V and 6 bases at J, leaving 10 bases unmatched. Germline V gene sequence: CDR1 LNHDA, CDR2 SQIVND (reference sequence).

The V call is TRBV11-3, the J call TRBJ1-5; a weak D match, TRBD1 (5 bases). V lost 3 bases to trimming and J lost 5 bases, with 11 bases between them. Germline-derived CDR1 and CDR2 are SGHNT and YENEEA. CDR3 size: 14 residues. In nucleotides, the CDR3 is TGTGCCAGCAGCTTGGACGGGGGGGATCAGCCCCAGCATTTT. Translation gives CASSLDGGDQPQHF.

The chain carries TRBV30 and TRBJ1-4, with D unresolved. CDR3 length equals 13 residues. The germline CDR1 and CDR2 sequences are GTSNPN and SVGIG (reference sequence). V was shortened by 2 bases and J by 3 bases, with 7 bases between the two germline ends. The CDR3 is CAWSLQANEKLFF. CDR3 sequence (DNA): TGTGCCTGGAGTCTTCAGGCTAATGAAAAACTGTTTTTT.

This clone showed up just once. The chain couples TRBV9 to TRBJ1-5; D is uncertain. CDR1 is SGDLS and CDR2 is YYNGEE in the germline V gene. Trimming cost V 6 bases and J 4 bases, with 8 bases left between them. The CDR3 is 12 amino acids. The CDR3 loop is CASKRRNQPQHF. The CDR3 region has the DNA TGTGCCAGCAAAAGGAGAAATCAGCCCCAGCATTTT.

The chain combines TRBV21-1 with TRBJ2-5; the listed D gene, TRBD2, was not tested against the DNA. TRBV21-1 is assigned pseudogene status. This CDR3 has 23 residues. CDR3 protein: CASPLRTGVGSGLAGDAYETQYF. Here the CDR3 DNA reads TGTGCCAGCCCCCTGAGGACAGGGGTGGGATCGGGACTAGCGGGAGATGCGTACGAGACCCAGTACTTC.

This chain uses TRBV5-1 with TRBJ2-5; 7 nucleotides match TRBD2. The V and J ends lost 0 bases and 2 bases, in that order; junction bases with no gene match: 1. The length of the CDR3 is 14 residues. Germline V gives CDR1 SGHRS, CDR2 YFSETQ. The CDR3 protein is CASSLGLAQETQYF. Here the CDR3 DNA reads TGCGCCAGCAGCTTGGGACTAGCTCAAGAGACCCAGTACTTC.

The J gene is TRBJ1-2, the V gene TRBV27; TRBD1 agrees at 11 bases. The V gene's germline CDR1 is MNHEY and CDR2 SMNVEV (reference sequence). V dropped 5 bases and J dropped 8; count of bases not matched to a gene: 10. The CDR3 runs 15 residues. The CDR3 sequence: CASSPRSGQGGGYTF. CDR3 bases: TGTGCCAGCAGTCCGCGCTCGGGACAGGGGGGAGGCTACACCTTC.

The J gene is TRBJ2-1, the V gene TRBV7-2; TRBD2 might be the D (6 bases). The V end lost 1 base, the J end lost 6 bases, and 13 bases lay between the germline ends. From germline, CDR1 is SGHTA and CDR2 FQGNSA. This CDR3 region has 15 residues. The CDR3 nucleotides read TGTGCCAGCAGCTTAGTCCCCGGGGGTGCCAATGAGCAGTTCTTC. Translating gives CASSLVPGGANEQFF.

CDR3 bases: TGCGCCAGCAGCCTAGGGGGACAGGGAAACTCTGGAAACACCATATATTTT. Its protein product is CASSLGGQGNSGNTIYF. This chain links TRBV5-1 with TRBJ1-3; 9 bases match TRBD1. From germline, CDR1 is SGHRS and CDR2 YFSETQ. V trimming: 4 bases; J trimming: 0 bases; junction bases outside the gene matches: 8. This CDR3 is 17 amino acids long.

This sequence joins TRBV5-1 and TRBJ1-4; possible D gene TRBD1, 5 bases. The CDR3 covers 14 residues. CDR1 is SGHRS and CDR2 is YFSETQ in the germline V gene. Trimming shortened V by 4 bases and J by 0 bases, and 7 bases separated the two germline ends. The CDR3 reads CASSPGATNEKLFF. The CDR3, as DNA: TGCGCCAGCAGCCCGGGGGCAACTAATGAAAAACTGTTTTTT.

This clone was seen at least ten times. CDR3 DNA sequence: TGTGCCAGTACCCCAACCGGGACAGGGCCCGGGGAGCTGTTTTTT. Its translation: CASTPTGTGPGELFF. The chain employs TRBV19 and TRBJ2-2, with 9 bases lining up with TRBD1. Looked up from germline, CDR1 is LNHDA and CDR2 is SQIVND (reference sequence). Trimming removed 7 bases from V and 6 bases from J; junction bases left unmatched: 9. This CDR3 contains 15 residues.

The chain uses TRBV6-2 or TRBV6-3 and TRBJ1-1; a weak D match, TRBD1 (5 bases). Germline lookup yields CDR1 MNHEY and CDR2 SVGEGT. The V end was cut by 6 bases, the J end by 0 bases, with 14 bases between. The CDR3 contains 15 residues. The DNA for the CDR3 is TGTGCCAGCAGCACCTGGGGCAGGATGAACACTGAAGCTTTCTTT. Its protein product is CASSTWGRMNTEAFF.

The chain uses TRBV5-1 and TRBJ2-3; no reliable D call. The V end lost 4 bases, the J end lost 2 bases, and 8 bases lay between the germline ends. CDR3 size: 13 residues. Germline CDR1 is SGHRS and CDR2 is YFSETQ. Here the CDR3 DNA reads TGCGCCAGCAGCCCCCGGGTCACAGATACGCAGTATTTT. Protein: CASSPRVTDTQYF.

The chain uses TRBV5-1 and TRBJ2-7, with 9 bases lining up with TRBD2. This CDR3 has 17 residues. CDR1 is SGHRS and CDR2 is YFSETQ in the germline V gene. V dropped 2 bases and J dropped 2; count of bases not matched to a gene: 11. The DNA of the CDR3 is TGCGCCAGCAGCTTCGCTTCGACTAGCGGAAAAACCTACGAGCAGTACTTC. This translates into CASSFASTSGKTYEQYF.

V gene TRBV7-2 combines with J gene TRBJ2-1; possibly TRBD2 for D (6 bases). The CDR3 is made up of 13 amino acids. Germline CDR1 and CDR2: SGHTA and FQGNSA. Trimming removed 5 bases from V and 6 bases from J, with 11 bases in between. The CDR3 protein is CASSAGTSNEQFF. The CDR3 DNA is TGTGCCAGCAGCGCCGGGACTTCCAATGAGCAGTTCTTC.

The CDR3 DNA reads as TGTGCCAGCAGCTTAGATACCGGGCCCCAGCATTTT. Translated: CASSLDTGPQHF. The genes are TRBV11-2 and TRBJ1-5; D gene uncertain. Trimming shortened V by 0 bases and J by 9 bases, and 6 bases separated the two germline ends. From germline, CDR1 is SGHAT and CDR2 FQNNGV. CDR3 length: 12 residues.

This chain links TRBV20-1 with TRBJ2-5; maybe TRBD1 (5 bases). The germline CDR1 and CDR2 sequences are DFQATT and SNEGSKA (reference sequence). This CDR3 region has 13 residues. V dropped 3 bases and J dropped 4 bases, with 12 bases sitting between them. DNA of the CDR3: TGCAGTGCTAGTCCCAGGGCCGGAGAGACCCAGTACTTC. Translation gives CSASPRAGETQYF.

This clone appeared once. The rearrangement joins TRBV19 to TRBJ2-7; a weak D match, TRBD2 (5 bases). Per the germline V gene, CDR1 is LNHDA and CDR2 is SQIVND (reference sequence). This CDR3 region has 15 residues. V lost 3 bases to trimming and J lost 4 bases, with 16 bases between them. The CDR3 nucleotides read TGTGCCAGTAGTATGGAGGAAGGAATGGGGTACGAGCAGTACTTC. Amino acid sequence: CASSMEEGMGYEQYF.

The chain combines TRBV7-2 with TRBJ1-5, with a possible D match to TRBD1 (6 bases). This CDR3 contains 13 residues. Germline V gene data show CDR1 as SGHTA and CDR2 as FQGNSA. V lost 4 bases and J lost 7, with 11 bases in between. For the CDR3, the DNA is TGTGCCAGCAGCTGGGGCCAGGGGCAGCCCCAGCATTTT. This codes for CASSWGQGQPQHF. Based on the CDR3 plus reference TRBV7-2 and TRBJ1-5, the full variable domain is GAGVSQSPSNKVTEKGKDVELRCDPISGHTALYWYRQSLGQGLEFLIYFQGNSAPDKSGLPSDRFSAERTGGSVSTLTIQRTQQEDSAVYLCASSWGQGQPQHFGDGTRLSIL.

The rearrangement joins TRBV11-3 to TRBJ2-1; D might be TRBD2 (6 bases). The ends were cut back, 0 bases at V and 2 bases at J, with 11 bases in the middle. This CDR3 has 16 amino acids. Per germline, CDR1 SGHNT and CDR2 YENEEA. As DNA, the CDR3 is TGTGCCAGCAGCTTAGACCCGGGAGTGGCCTACAATGAGCAGTTCTTC. This translates into CASSLDPGVAYNEQFF.

V usage is TRBV27 and J usage is TRBJ1-6; D is undetermined. The germline gives CDR1 MNHEY, CDR2 SMNVEV (reference sequence). V lost 6 bases and J lost 7, with 16 bases in between. The CDR3 is 15 amino acids. This CDR3 is CASRDRTVWNSPLHF. DNA for the CDR3: TGTGCCAGCAGAGACCGAACAGTCTGGAATTCACCCCTCCACTTT.

This rearrangement joins TRBV29-1 to TRBJ2-7; D is possibly TRBD2 (5 bases). Trimming removed 5 bases at V and 7 bases at J, with 9 bases between. This CDR3 has 10 residues. Germline V gene sequence: CDR1 SQVTM, CDR2 ANQGSEA. The CDR3, as DNA: TGCAGCGTTTATACGGGGGAGCAGTACTTC. Translation: CSVYTGEQYF.